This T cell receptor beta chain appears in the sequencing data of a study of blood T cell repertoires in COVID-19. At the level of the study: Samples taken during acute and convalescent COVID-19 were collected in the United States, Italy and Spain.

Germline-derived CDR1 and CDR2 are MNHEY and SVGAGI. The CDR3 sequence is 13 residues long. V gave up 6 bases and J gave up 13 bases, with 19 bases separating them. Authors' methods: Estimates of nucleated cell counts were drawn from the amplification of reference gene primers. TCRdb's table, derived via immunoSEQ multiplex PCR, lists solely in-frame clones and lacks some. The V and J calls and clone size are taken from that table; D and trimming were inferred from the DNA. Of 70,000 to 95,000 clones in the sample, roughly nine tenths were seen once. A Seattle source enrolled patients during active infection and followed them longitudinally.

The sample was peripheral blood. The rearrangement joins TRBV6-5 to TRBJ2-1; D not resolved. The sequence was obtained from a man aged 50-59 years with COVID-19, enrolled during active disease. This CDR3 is CASRAGSNSRQFF. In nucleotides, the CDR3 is TGTGCCAGCAGGGCAGGAAGTAACTCCCGACAGTTCTTC.